A single sample is the source of the 19 T cell receptor beta chains below, sequenced in a study of identifying expanded T cells in peripheral blood. Profiling relied on immunoSEQ multiplex PCR, and the TCRdb table lists in-frame clones only, not all of them. The sample includes about 85,000 clones, roughly 90% seen only once; the top ten take around 2.7%. Material: blood. These receptors were taken from a person between 18 and 75 years old in good health.

V and J are TRBV27 and TRBJ2-3, with 9 bases identical to TRBD2. The CDR3 consists of 15 residues. The V and J ends lost 5 bases and 1 base, in that order; junction bases with no gene match: 4. Germline loops: CDR1 MNHEY, CDR2 SMNVEV (reference sequence). This CDR3 is CASSPTSGRTDTQYF. As DNA, the CDR3 is TGTGCCAGCAGTCCTACTAGCGGGCGCACAGATACGCAGTATTTT.

This sequence joins TRBV28 and TRBJ2-6; possible D gene TRBD1, 7 bases. There are 17 residues in the CDR3. V was cut by 3 bases and J by 2 bases, with 14 bases left in between. The V gene's germline CDR1 is MDHEN and CDR2 SYDVKM. CDR3 sequence reads: CASSLGRGETGANVLTF. CDR3 nucleotides: TGTGCCAGCAGTTTGGGCAGGGGGGAGACTGGGGCCAACGTCCTGACTTTC.

The chain combines TRBV5-8 with TRBJ1-5; D gene uncertain. Germline V gene lookup returns CDR1 SGHTS and CDR2 YDEGEE. V dropped 4 bases and J dropped 4 bases, with 6 bases sitting between them. There are 12 residues in the CDR3. CDR3 nucleotides: TGTGCCAGCAGCCCCCCGAATCAGCCCCAGCATTTT. Residues: CASSPPNQPQHF.

V gene TRBV30 combines with J gene TRBJ1-4, with D perhaps TRBD1 (6 bases). Per germline, CDR1 GTSNPN and CDR2 SVGIG (reference sequence). V lost 3 bases to trimming and J lost 7 bases, with 12 bases between them. The CDR3 runs to 13 residues. CDR3 protein: CAWRQGGSEKLFF. The CDR3 DNA reads TGTGCCTGGAGGCAAGGGGGTAGTGAAAAACTGTTTTTT.

This sequence joins TRBV7-8 and TRBJ1-1; TRBD1 is a possible D gene (5 bases). Per the germline V gene, CDR1 is SGHVS and CDR2 is FQNEAQ. The germline V and J ends were trimmed by 1 base and 1 base, with 10 bases remaining between them. This CDR3 comprises 15 residues. The CDR3 is CASSLVGGGNTEAFF. CDR3 in DNA: TGTGCCAGCAGCTTAGTTGGGGGTGGGAACACTGAAGCTTTCTTT.

This chain links TRBV2 with TRBJ2-4; 8 positions match TRBD1. Germline loops: CDR1 SNHLY, CDR2 FYNNEI. CDR3 length equals 16 residues. V lost 5 bases and J lost 6; bases outside the gene matches: 12. CDR3 sequence: CASSPREGQGSNIQYF. In DNA form, the CDR3 reads TGTGCCAGCAGTCCTCGTGAAGGACAGGGCTCAAACATTCAGTACTTC.

CDR3 DNA: TGCGCCAGCAGCCCCTCGAGTCAGGAGACCCAGTACTTC. Amino acid sequence: CASSPSSQETQYF. The rearrangement uses TRBV4-1 and TRBJ2-5; D is unclear. In germline, CDR1 is MGHRA, CDR2 YSYEKL. Trimming left V 4 bases short and J 5 bases short, with 11 bases between. The CDR3 totals 13 residues.

V usage is TRBV13 and J usage is TRBJ2-5; 7 bases fit TRBD2. V lost 5 bases and J lost 4; bases outside the gene matches: 10. The CDR3 consists of 15 residues. Per germline, CDR1 PRHDT and CDR2 FYEKMQ (reference sequence). CDR3 nucleotides: TGTGCCAGCAGCGTTACTCGGGGGGTGGGAGAGACCCAGTACTTC. Translating gives CASSVTRGVGETQYF.

The genes are TRBV2 and TRBJ1-5, with TRBD1 as a possible D gene (5 bases). Trimming shortened V by 5 bases and J by 8 bases, and 13 bases separated the two germline ends. The CDR3 extends over 13 amino acids. The germline gives CDR1 SNHLY, CDR2 FYNNEI. The CDR3 reads CASSYRQLEPQHF. In DNA, the CDR3 is TGTGCCAGCAGTTACCGACAGCTTGAGCCCCAGCATTTT.

This clone is a singleton in its sample. The J gene is TRBJ1-1, the V gene TRBV6-5, with 10 nucleotides matching TRBD1. The germline V gene has CDR1 MNHEY and CDR2 SVGAGI. V trimming: 2 bases; J trimming: 11 bases; junction bases outside the gene matches: 8. The CDR3 contains 14 residues. DNA of the CDR3: TGTGCCAGCAGTTACGAAACACCGGGACAGGGGGCTTTCTTT. Protein sequence: CASSYETPGQGAFF.

The chain links TRBV7-9 to TRBJ2-2; 7 bases are a match to TRBD2. This CDR3 comprises 15 residues. Germline V lookup: CDR1 SEHNR, CDR2 FQNEAQ (reference sequence). Germline trimming cut 1 base from V and 7 bases from J; bases unmatched to any gene: 6. The CDR3 region is CASSLETGGSGELFF. CDR3 bases: TGTGCCAGCAGCTTAGAAACGGGAGGTAGCGGGGAGCTGTTTTTT.

CDR3 in amino acids: CASSTTGANQPQHF. Written as DNA, the CDR3 is TGTGCCAGTAGTACGACCGGGGCCAATCAGCCCCAGCATTTT. The rearrangement joins TRBV19 to TRBJ1-5; D is possibly TRBD1 (5 bases). The CDR3 has 14 amino acids. Trimming left V 4 bases short and J 3 bases short, with 10 bases between. Germline assignment: CDR1 LNHDA and CDR2 SQIVND (reference sequence).

This chain joins TRBV4-1 and TRBJ2-2, with 11 bases aligning to TRBD2. CDR1 MGHRA and CDR2 YSYEKL come from the germline V gene. V lost 2 bases, J lost 5 bases, and 7 bases stayed unmatched. The CDR3 has 17 amino acids. This CDR3 is CASSQKLAGVGTGELFF. DNA for the CDR3: TGCGCCAGCAGCCAAAAACTAGCGGGAGTTGGAACCGGGGAGCTGTTTTTT.

The chain recombines TRBV6-5 with TRBJ2-7; unclear D gene. The CDR3 spans 12 residues. V was shortened by 4 bases and J by 5 bases, with 9 bases between the two germline ends. Germline assignment: CDR1 MNHEY and CDR2 SVGAGI. CDR3 in DNA: TGTGCCAGCAGTTTCATCGGCGACGAGCAGTACTTC. Its protein is CASSFIGDEQYF.

The chain recombines TRBV5-4 with TRBJ2-1; 7 bases fit TRBD2. V was clipped by 1 base and J by 3 bases; unmatched bases: 7. Germline CDR1 SGHNT, CDR2 YYREEE (reference sequence). The CDR3 is 16 amino acids. CDR3 in amino acids: CASSLPSGGYYNEQFF. The CDR3 DNA sequence: TGTGCCAGCAGCTTGCCCTCCGGGGGGTACTACAATGAGCAGTTCTTC. The full variable domain, in which reference TRBV5-4 and TRBJ2-1 provide the parts outside the CDR3, is ETGVTQSPTHLIKTRGQQVTLRCSSQSGHNTVSWYQQALGQGPQFIFQYYREEENGRGNFPPRFSGLQFPNYSSELNVNALELDDSALYLCASSLPSGGYYNEQFFGPGTRLTVL.

A single count supports this clone. J is TRBJ2-7 and V is TRBV9, with D perhaps being TRBD1 or TRBD2 (5 bases each). The CDR3 extends over 16 amino acids. CDR1 is SGDLS, CDR2 YYNGEE, per germline. V was cut by 0 bases and J by 6 bases, with 19 bases left in between. The CDR3 DNA is TGTGCCAGCAGCGTAGGGGGACCAACTGAACCCCTCGAGCAGTACTTC. Translating it yields CASSVGGPTEPLEQYF.

The chain links TRBV7-8 to TRBJ1-3; no definite D call. CDR1 and CDR2 (germline): SGHVS, FQNEAQ. Trimming removed 4 bases at V and 2 bases at J, with 12 bases between. This CDR3 spans 15 amino acids. As DNA, the CDR3 is TGTGCCAGCAGCTCGTCTAGGACGGCTGGAAACACCATATATTTT. Its translation: CASSSSRTAGNTIYF.

The table lists this clone with a count of one. The rearrangement links TRBV13 to TRBJ2-7, with 8 bases identical to TRBD1. J was trimmed by 4 bases and V by 5 bases; bases with no gene match: 10. Germline V gene data show CDR1 as PRHDT and CDR2 as FYEKMQ (reference sequence). The CDR3 length is 15 residues. This CDR3 reads CASSHNGQGKYEQYF. CDR3 nucleotides: TGTGCCAGCAGCCACAATGGACAGGGTAAGTACGAGCAGTACTTC.

V is TRBV6-6 and J is TRBJ2-1, with TRBD1 identical over 9 bases. V gave up 4 bases and J gave up 9 bases; unmatched junction bases: 13. CDR1 is MNHNY and CDR2 is SVGAGI in the germline V gene (reference sequence). The CDR3 is 16 amino acids. The CDR3 spells CASSSTAGTGPTEQFF. CDR3 sequence (DNA): TGTGCCAGCAGTTCCACAGCCGGGACAGGGCCAACTGAGCAGTTCTTC.